This T cell receptor beta chain is drawn from a study of technical replicates of blood from a handful of donors. This clone was counted once. The CDR3 extends over 16 amino acids. Germline CDR1 and CDR2: SGHVS and FQNEAQ. V shed 5 bases and J 0 bases; nucleotides not matched to a gene: 4. Sequencing used immunoSEQ multiplex PCR; TCRdb keeps in-frame clones, though not all of them. The sample holds under 90,000 clones, more than 95% seen once. The sequence came from a human donor in good health. V and J are TRBV7-8 and TRBJ1-6, with 7 bases fitting TRBD1. Sequences were obtained from T cells isolated from PBMCs. CDR3 nucleotide sequence: TGTGCCAGCAGCCGACAGGGCAGCTCCTATAATTCACCCCTCCACTTT. This encodes CASSRQGSSYNSPLHF.